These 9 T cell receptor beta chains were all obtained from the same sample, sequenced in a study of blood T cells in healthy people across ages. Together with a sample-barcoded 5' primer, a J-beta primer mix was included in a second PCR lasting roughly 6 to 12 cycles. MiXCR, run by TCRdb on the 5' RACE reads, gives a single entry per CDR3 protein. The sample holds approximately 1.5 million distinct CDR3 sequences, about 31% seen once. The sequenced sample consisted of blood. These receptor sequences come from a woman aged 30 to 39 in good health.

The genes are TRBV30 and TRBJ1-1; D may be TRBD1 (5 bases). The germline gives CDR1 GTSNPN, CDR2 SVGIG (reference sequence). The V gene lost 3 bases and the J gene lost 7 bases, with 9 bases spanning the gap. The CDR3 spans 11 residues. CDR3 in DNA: TGTGCCTGGAGCCCAAGGGGTGAAGCTTTCTTT. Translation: CAWSPRGEAFF. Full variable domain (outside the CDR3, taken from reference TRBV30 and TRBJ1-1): SQTIHQWPATLVQPVGSPLSLECTVEGTSNPNLYWYRQAAGRGLQLLFYSVGIGQISSEVPQNLSASRPQDRQFILSSKKLLLSDSGFYLCAWSPRGEAFFGQGTRLTVV.

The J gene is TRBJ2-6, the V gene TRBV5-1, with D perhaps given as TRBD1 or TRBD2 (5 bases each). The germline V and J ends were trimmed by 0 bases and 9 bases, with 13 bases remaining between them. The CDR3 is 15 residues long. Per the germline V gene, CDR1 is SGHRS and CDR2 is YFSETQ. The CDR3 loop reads CASSLEVGEYNVLTF. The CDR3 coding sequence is TGCGCCAGCAGCTTGGAAGTGGGGGAGTACAACGTCCTGACTTTC.

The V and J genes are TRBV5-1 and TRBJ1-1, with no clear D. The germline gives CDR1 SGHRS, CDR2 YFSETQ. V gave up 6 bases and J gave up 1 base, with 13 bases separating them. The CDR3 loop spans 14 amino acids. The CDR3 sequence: CASTKSGGNTEAFF. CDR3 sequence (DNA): TGCGCCAGCACCAAGTCTGGAGGGAACACTGAAGCTTTCTTT. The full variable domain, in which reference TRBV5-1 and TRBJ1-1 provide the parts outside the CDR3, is KAGVTQTPRYLIKTRGQQVTLSCSPISGHRSVSWYQQTPGQGLQFLFEYFSETQRNKGNFPGRFSGRQFSNSRSEMNVSTLELGDSALYLCASTKSGGNTEAFFGQGTRLTVV.

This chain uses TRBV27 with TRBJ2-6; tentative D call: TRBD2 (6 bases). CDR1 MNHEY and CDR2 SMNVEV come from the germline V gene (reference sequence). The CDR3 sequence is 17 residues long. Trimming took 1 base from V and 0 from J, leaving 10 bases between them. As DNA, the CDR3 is TGTGCCAGCAGTTTATGGCCGGGAGACTCTGGGGCCAACGTCCTGACTTTC. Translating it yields CASSLWPGDSGANVLTF.

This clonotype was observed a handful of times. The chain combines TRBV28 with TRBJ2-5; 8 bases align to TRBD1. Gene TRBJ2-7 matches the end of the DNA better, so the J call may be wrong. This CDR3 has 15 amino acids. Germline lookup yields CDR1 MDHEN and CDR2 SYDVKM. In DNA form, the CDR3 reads TGTGCCAGCAGCCCAACCGGGACAGGTGGGAACGAGCAGTACTTC. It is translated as CASSPTGTGGNEQYF.

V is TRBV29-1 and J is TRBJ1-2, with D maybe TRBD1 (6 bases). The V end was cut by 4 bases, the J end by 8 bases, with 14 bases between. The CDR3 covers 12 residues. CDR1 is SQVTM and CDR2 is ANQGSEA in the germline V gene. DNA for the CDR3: TGCAGCGTTGGGGTACAGGGAAGCGGCTACACCTTC. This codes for CSVGVQGSGYTF.

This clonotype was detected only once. The CDR3, as DNA: TGTGCCAGCAGCTTGGAAGGGAGTCGGAGCGAGCAGTACTTC. Its translation: CASSLEGSRSEQYF. J is TRBJ2-4 and V is TRBV5-4, with a weak D call TRBD2 (5 bases). The tail of the sequence fits TRBJ2-7 better, so the J call may be wrong. Germline V gene data show CDR1 as SGHNT and CDR2 as YYREEE (reference sequence). The CDR3 is 14 amino acids.

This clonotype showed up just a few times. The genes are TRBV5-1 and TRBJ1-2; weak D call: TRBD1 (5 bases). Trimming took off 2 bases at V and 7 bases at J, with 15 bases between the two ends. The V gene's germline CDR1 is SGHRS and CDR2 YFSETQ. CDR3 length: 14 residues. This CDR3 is CASSFWGDASGYTF. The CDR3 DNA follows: TGCGCCAGCAGCTTCTGGGGGGACGCGAGTGGCTACACCTTC.

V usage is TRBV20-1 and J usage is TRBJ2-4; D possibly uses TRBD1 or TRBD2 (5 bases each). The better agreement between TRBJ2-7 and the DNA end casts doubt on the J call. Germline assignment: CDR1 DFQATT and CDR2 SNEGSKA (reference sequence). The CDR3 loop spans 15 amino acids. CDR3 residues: CSARLRDGGSYEQYF. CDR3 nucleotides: TGCAGTGCTAGACTCCGGGACGGAGGCTCCTACGAGCAGTACTTC.